A single sample is the source of the 26 T cell receptor beta chains below, sequenced in a study of blood T cell repertoires in COVID-19. The protocol was immunoSEQ multiplex PCR, while the TCRdb copy is restricted to in-frame clones and leaves out a portion. Of 150,000 or so clones detected, 82% appear once; the ten largest clones hold approximately 14%. Sequenced sample: peripheral blood. These receptors were taken from a human donor with acute or convalescent COVID-19. The donor label of this sample is uncertain.

The CDR3 here is CASSLSGNTIYF. CDR3 coding DNA: TGCGCCAGCAGTCTCTCTGGAAACACCATATATTTT. The rearrangement joins TRBV10-2 to TRBJ1-3, with D hard to call. Trimming removed 5 bases from V and 0 bases from J, with 2 bases in between. This CDR3 comprises 12 residues. Germline V gene sequence: CDR1 WSHSY, CDR2 SAAADI.

The chain joins TRBV5-5 to TRBJ1-5; TRBD1 is a possible D gene (6 bases). With 4 bases removed from V and 0 bases from J, the gap between germline ends came to 11 bases. The CDR3 runs 15 residues. Germline assignment: CDR1 SGHKS and CDR2 YYEKEE (reference sequence). CDR3 residues: CASSERGNSNQPQHF. The CDR3 DNA reads TGTGCCAGCAGCGAGAGGGGGAATAGCAATCAGCCCCAGCATTTT.

This clone came up a few times. V gene TRBV30 combines with J gene TRBJ1-2; possibly TRBD1 for D (5 bases). V was clipped by 0 bases and J by 4 bases, with 15 bases between them. The CDR3 length is 15 residues. Germline V gives CDR1 GTSNPN, CDR2 SVGIG (reference sequence). The CDR3 reads CAWSVMGQPVYGYTF. CDR3 in DNA: TGTGCCTGGAGTGTAATGGGGCAACCAGTCTATGGCTACACCTTC.

This rearrangement joins TRBV2 to TRBJ2-7, with a weak D call TRBD1 (5 bases). V lost 6 bases to trimming and J lost 1 base, with 10 bases between them. CDR1 and CDR2 from the germline V gene are SNHLY and FYNNEI. The CDR3 extends over 13 amino acids. The CDR3 DNA is TGTGCCAGCAGCGAGCAGGGTTCCTACGAGCAGTACTTC. Its translation: CASSEQGSYEQYF.

This clone showed up just a few times. The chain combines TRBV6-6 with TRBJ1-5, with a weak D call TRBD1 (6 bases). The CDR3 loop spans 16 amino acids. V lost 0 bases to trimming and J lost 2 bases, with 11 bases between them. CDR1 and CDR2 (germline): MNHNY, SVGAGI (reference sequence). The CDR3 reads CASSYSGGQGNQPQHF. The CDR3 region has the DNA TGTGCCAGCAGTTACTCGGGGGGGCAGGGCAATCAGCCCCAGCATTTT.

The chain couples TRBV5-1 to TRBJ1-6; no clear D. The CDR3 covers 14 residues. Trimming left V 7 bases short and J 8 bases short, with 16 bases between. Germline CDR1 is SGHRS and CDR2 is YFSETQ. This CDR3 reads CASGPVAGDSPLHF. The CDR3 nucleotides are TGCGCCAGCGGCCCCGTTGCCGGGGATTCACCCCTCCACTTT.

The rearrangement joins TRBV18 to TRBJ1-6, with 7 bases that match TRBD1. J was trimmed by 12 bases and V by 0 bases; bases with no gene match: 8. This CDR3 has 15 residues. CDR1 and CDR2 from the germline V gene are KGHSH and LQKENI. CDR3 nucleotides: TGTGCCAGCTCACCACCGGGGACAGTCCTTCGACCCCTCCACTTT. Translating gives CASSPPGTVLRPLHF. Full variable domain (missing parts from reference TRBV18 and TRBJ1-6): NAGVMQNPRHLVRRRGQEARLRCSPMKGHSHVYWYRQLPEEGLKFMVYLQKENIIDESGMPKERFSAEFPKEGPSILRIQQVVRGDSAAYFCASSPPGTVLRPLHFGNGTRLTVT.

The chain joins TRBV5-5 to TRBJ2-2; D unresolved. Germline V gene lookup returns CDR1 SGHKS and CDR2 YYEKEE (reference sequence). V gave up 6 bases and J gave up 6 bases, with 9 bases separating them. CDR3 length equals 12 residues. The CDR3 nucleotides read TGTGCCAGCAACCCGAGCGCCGGGGAGCTGTTTTTT. This sequence encodes CASNPSAGELFF.

The chain combines TRBV11-2 with TRBJ1-4; D might be TRBD1 (5 bases). Between the trimmed V and J ends, which lost 4 bases and 3 bases, there was a span of 21 bases. The CDR3 is 18 residues long. Germline V gene data show CDR1 as SGHAT and CDR2 as FQNNGV. CDR3 protein: CASSWDVQGAGSNEKLFF. The CDR3 DNA reads as TGTGCCAGCAGCTGGGACGTCCAGGGAGCGGGCTCTAATGAAAAACTGTTTTTT.

The chain links TRBV2 to TRBJ1-2; D uncertain. CDR1 is SNHLY, CDR2 FYNNEI, per germline. The CDR3 has 12 residues. V lost 8 bases to trimming and J lost 5 bases, with 12 bases between them. CDR3: CASLAGSYGYTF. CDR3 bases: TGTGCCAGCCTAGCCGGGTCTTATGGCTACACCTTC. Supplemented by reference TRBV2 and TRBJ1-2, the full variable domain reads EPEVTQTPSHQVTQMGQEVILRCVPISNHLYFYWYRQILGQKVEFLVSFYNNEISEKSEIFDDQFSVERPDGSNFTLKIRSTKLEDSAMYFCASLAGSYGYTFGSGTRLTVV.

This clone is a singleton in its sample. The chain links TRBV25-1 to TRBJ2-3; maybe TRBD1 (5 bases). The germline V gene has CDR1 MGHDK and CDR2 SYGVNS. The CDR3 totals 14 residues. The V gene lost 6 bases and the J gene lost 5 bases, with 15 bases spanning the gap. This chain's CDR3 is CASSGRVGGDTQYF. The DNA of the CDR3 is TGTGCCAGCAGCGGCAGGGTGGGTGGAGATACGCAGTATTTT.

Written as DNA, the CDR3 is TGTGCCAGCAGCCGACAGGCCTCCCTCGGCTACACCTTC. This gives the protein CASSRQASLGYTF. The chain couples TRBV7-2 to TRBJ1-2; TRBD1 might be the D (6 bases). V was clipped by 5 bases and J by 8 bases, with 15 bases between them. The germline V gene encodes CDR1 SGHTA and CDR2 FQGNSA. This CDR3 is 13 amino acids long.

The rearrangement joins TRBV5-5 to TRBJ1-1, with 8 bases that match TRBD1. V lost 4 bases, J lost 6 bases, and 5 bases stayed unmatched. The germline V gene encodes CDR1 SGHKS and CDR2 YYEKEE (reference sequence). This CDR3 has 13 residues. CDR3 nucleotide sequence: TGTGCCAGCAGCAGCGACAGGGGCCCTGAAGCTTTCTTT. It specifies CASSSDRGPEAFF.

This chain joins TRBV5-1 and TRBJ2-6; the D gene is possibly TRBD1 (5 bases). Germline V lookup: CDR1 SGHRS, CDR2 YFSETQ. There are 16 residues in the CDR3. V lost 0 bases and J 0 bases, leaving 7 bases between the germline ends. CDR3 nucleotide sequence: TGCGCCAGCAGCTTGGGACAGAACTCTGGGGCCAACGTCCTGACTTTC. Translated, it gives CASSLGQNSGANVLTF.

This clone was recorded once. The DNA of the CDR3 is TGTGCCACCAGTGACTGGACAGGTCCAATCGGGGGACCCCTCCACTTT. This codes for CATSDWTGPIGGPLHF. The rearrangement uses TRBV24-1 and TRBJ1-6; 7 bases align to TRBD1. Losses at the gene ends were 4 bases for V and 12 bases for J; bases not matched to a gene: 14. CDR3 length: 16 residues. Germline V CDR1 and CDR2: KGHDR, SFDVKD.

The genes are TRBV5-5 and TRBJ2-7; D not resolved. The germline V gene has CDR1 SGHKS and CDR2 YYEKEE (reference sequence). V lost 3 bases, J lost 2 bases, and 12 bases lay in between. This CDR3 contains 14 residues. This CDR3 reads CASSYTAVTYEQYF. CDR3 sequence (DNA): TGTGCCAGCAGCTATACAGCAGTTACCTACGAGCAGTACTTC.

The J gene is TRBJ2-7, the V gene TRBV18, with D tentatively TRBD2 (5 bases). CDR3 length: 14 amino acids. CDR1 and CDR2 from the germline V gene are KGHSH and LQKENI. The ends were cut back, 0 bases at V and 2 bases at J, with 8 bases in the middle. CDR3 DNA: TGTGCCAGCTCACCACCCACGGGGACCTACGAGCAGTACTTC. Residues: CASSPPTGTYEQYF.

V and J are TRBV25-1 and TRBJ2-3; D possibly corresponds to TRBD1 (6 bases). The V end lost 8 bases, the J end lost 6 bases, and 15 bases lay between the germline ends. The germline CDR1 and CDR2 sequences are MGHDK and SYGVNS. The CDR3 is 13 residues long. The CDR3 nucleotides are TGTGCCAGCGTTCGGCAGGGGAGCGATACGCAGTATTTT. It encodes CASVRQGSDTQYF.

There are a few counts of this clone. The CDR3 coding sequence is TGTGCCAGCGGCCCCGCCCAGGTACCATACGGGGAGCTGTTTTTT. This encodes CASGPAQVPYGELFF. The chain links TRBV6-2 or TRBV6-3 to TRBJ2-2; no reliable D call. CDR1 is MNHEY and CDR2 is SVGEGT in the germline V gene. This CDR3 has 15 residues. Trimming took off 8 bases at V and 7 bases at J, with 20 bases between the two ends.

The CDR3 sequence is CASSYAGGYYNEQFF. The DNA for the CDR3 is TGTGCCAGCAGTTACGCGGGGGGATACTACAATGAGCAGTTCTTC. The V gene is TRBV6-5, the J gene TRBJ2-1; 8 bases line up with TRBD2. This CDR3 region has 15 residues. The V gene end was trimmed by 2 bases and the J gene end by 3 bases; junction bases not matched to a gene: 3. Germline V CDR1 and CDR2: MNHEY, SVGAGI.

The chain employs TRBV7-2 and TRBJ2-1, with D possibly matching TRBD1 (5 bases). The ends were cut back, 0 bases at V and 10 bases at J, with 16 bases in the middle. Germline-derived CDR1 and CDR2 are SGHTA and FQGNSA. This CDR3 has 15 amino acids. CDR3 residues: CASSLALGQGGEQFF. Written as DNA, the CDR3 is TGTGCCAGCAGCTTAGCCTTAGGGCAGGGTGGGGAGCAGTTCTTC.

The chain carries TRBV5-8 and TRBJ1-2, with D uncertain. Trimming pared 2 bases from V and 4 bases from J, leaving 12 bases between. The germline CDR1 and CDR2 sequences are SGHTS and YDEGEE. The CDR3 sequence is 14 residues long. CDR3 loop: CASSFLGHSYGYTF. Here the CDR3 DNA reads TGTGCCAGCAGCTTTCTCGGTCATTCCTATGGCTACACCTTC.

The chain has TRBV2 and TRBJ1-1; TRBD1 might be the D (6 bases). This CDR3 comprises 15 residues. The V and J ends lost 6 bases and 5 bases respectively, with 19 bases between them. The germline V gene encodes CDR1 SNHLY and CDR2 FYNNEI. CDR3 sequence: CASRELGHPGTEAFF. DNA of the CDR3: TGTGCCAGCAGGGAGCTGGGACACCCTGGGACTGAAGCTTTCTTT.

V is TRBV19 and J is TRBJ2-5; 10 nucleotides line up with TRBD1. The CDR3 is made up of 15 amino acids. Trimming cost V 3 bases and J 4 bases; bases outside gene matches: 5. CDR1 is LNHDA and CDR2 is SQIVND in the germline V gene (reference sequence). Here the CDR3 reads CASSIPGQGTETQYF. The CDR3 DNA is TGTGCCAGTAGTATTCCGGGACAGGGGACAGAGACCCAGTACTTC.

The J gene is TRBJ2-2, the V gene TRBV13; TRBD2 agrees at 9 bases. CDR3 size: 16 residues. Germline CDR1 and CDR2: PRHDT and FYEKMQ (reference sequence). Trimming took 5 bases from V and 3 from J; bases not matched to a gene: 7. The CDR3 region is CASSKWTSDYTGELFF. CDR3 nucleotide sequence: TGTGCCAGCAGCAAGTGGACTAGCGATTACACCGGGGAGCTGTTTTTT.

V gene TRBV24-1 combines with J gene TRBJ2-3; the match to TRBD2 covers 8 bases. Trimming at V came to 3 bases and at J to 8 bases, leaving 6 bases not matched to a gene. The CDR3 loop spans 14 amino acids. The germline V gene encodes CDR1 KGHDR and CDR2 SFDVKD. CDR3 protein: CATSDPGTSGTQYF. In DNA form, the CDR3 reads TGTGCCACCAGTGATCCCGGGACTAGTGGTACGCAGTATTTT.